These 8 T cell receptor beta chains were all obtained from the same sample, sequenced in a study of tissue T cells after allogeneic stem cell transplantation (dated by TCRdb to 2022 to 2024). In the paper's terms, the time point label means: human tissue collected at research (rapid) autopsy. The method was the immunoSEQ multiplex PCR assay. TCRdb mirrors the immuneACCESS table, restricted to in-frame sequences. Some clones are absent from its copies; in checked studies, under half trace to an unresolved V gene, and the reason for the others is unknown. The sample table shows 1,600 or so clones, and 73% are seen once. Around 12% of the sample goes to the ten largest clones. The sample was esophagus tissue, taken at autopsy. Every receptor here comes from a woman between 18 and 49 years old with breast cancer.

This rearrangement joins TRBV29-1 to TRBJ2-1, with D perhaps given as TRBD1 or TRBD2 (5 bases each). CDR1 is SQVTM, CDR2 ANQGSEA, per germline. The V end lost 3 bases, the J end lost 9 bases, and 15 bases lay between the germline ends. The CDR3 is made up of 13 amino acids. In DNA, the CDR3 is TGCAGCGTTGATCATATAGGGGACCTTGAGCAGTTCTTC. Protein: CSVDHIGDLEQFF.

The CDR3 loop reads CASSQLQETQYF. For the CDR3, the DNA is TGTGCCAGCAGCCAACTTCAAGAGACCCAGTACTTC. The chain combines TRBV3-1 (or the pseudogene TRBV3-2) with TRBJ2-5; D is ambiguous. The CDR3 has 12 amino acids. V lost 2 bases and J lost 2, with 3 bases in between. Germline V CDR1 and CDR2: LGHDT, YNNKEL (reference sequence).

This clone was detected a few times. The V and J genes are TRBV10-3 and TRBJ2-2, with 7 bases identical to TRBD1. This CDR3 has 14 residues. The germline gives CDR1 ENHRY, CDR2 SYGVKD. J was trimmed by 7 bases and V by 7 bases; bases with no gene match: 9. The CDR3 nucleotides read TGTGCCATCACCACGGACAGGCTCGTCGGGGAGCTGTTTTTT. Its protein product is CAITTDRLVGELFF.

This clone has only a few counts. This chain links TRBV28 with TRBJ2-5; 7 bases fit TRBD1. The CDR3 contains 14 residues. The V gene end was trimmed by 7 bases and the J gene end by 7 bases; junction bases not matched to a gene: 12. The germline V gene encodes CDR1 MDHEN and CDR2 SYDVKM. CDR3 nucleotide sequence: TGTGCCAGCAACCCAGGCCGGACAGGAACGACCCAGTACTTC. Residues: CASNPGRTGTTQYF. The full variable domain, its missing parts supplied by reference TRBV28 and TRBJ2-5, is DVKVTQSSRYLVKRTGEKVFLECVQDMDHENMFWYRQDPGLGLRLIYFSYDVKMKEKGDIPEGYSVSREKKERFSLILESASTNQTSMYLCASNPGRTGTTQYFGPGTRLLVL.

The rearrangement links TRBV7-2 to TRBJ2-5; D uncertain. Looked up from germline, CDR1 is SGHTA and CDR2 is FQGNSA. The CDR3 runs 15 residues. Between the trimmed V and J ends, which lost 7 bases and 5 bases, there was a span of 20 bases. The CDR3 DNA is TGTGCCAGCACTTCAACGTCCGAGGCGTGGGAGACCCAGTACTTC. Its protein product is CASTSTSEAWETQYF.

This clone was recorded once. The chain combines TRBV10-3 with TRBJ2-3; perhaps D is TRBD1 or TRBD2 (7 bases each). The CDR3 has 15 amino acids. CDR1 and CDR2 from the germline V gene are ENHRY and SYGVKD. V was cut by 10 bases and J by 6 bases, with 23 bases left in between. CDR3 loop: CATASIQGRGDTQYF. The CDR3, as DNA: TGTGCCACCGCCTCAATACAGGGGAGGGGGGATACGCAGTATTTT.

The CDR3, as DNA: TGCGCCAGCAGCCAAGTAGGGGTCCCCAGCTACGAGCAGTACTTC. It specifies CASSQVGVPSYEQYF. The rearrangement joins TRBV4-3 to TRBJ2-7; D perhaps matches TRBD1 (5 bases). V was trimmed by 1 base and J by 3 bases, leaving 13 bases between them. Per the germline V gene, CDR1 is LGHNA and CDR2 is YSLEER. CDR3 size: 15 residues.

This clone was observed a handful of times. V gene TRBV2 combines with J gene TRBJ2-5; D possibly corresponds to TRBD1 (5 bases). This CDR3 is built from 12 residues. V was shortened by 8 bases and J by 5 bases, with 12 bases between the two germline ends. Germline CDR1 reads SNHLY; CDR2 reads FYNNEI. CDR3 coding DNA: TGTGCCAGCTCGACAGAGAAGGAGACCCAGTACTTC. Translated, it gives CASSTEKETQYF.